Presented here are 10 T cell receptor beta chains from one specimen sequenced in a study of blood T cell repertoires in COVID-19. Measured with immunoSEQ multiplex PCR; TCRdb has only the in-frame clones, and not every one. The table lists 150,000 to 200,000 clones, 90% to 95% of them singletons. The source material was peripheral blood. The origin of the receptors is a woman aged 55-69 years with COVID-19, enrolled during active disease.

The V gene is TRBV2, the J gene TRBJ2-1; 8 bases match TRBD2. The trim removed 7 bases at V and 10 bases at J, leaving 9 bases unmatched. Germline assignment: CDR1 SNHLY and CDR2 FYNNEI. This CDR3 region has 13 residues. CDR3 bases: TGTGCCAGCAAGGGCGGGGGGTCCTCGGAGCAGTTCTTC. This codes for CASKGGGSSEQFF.

The chain has TRBV12-3 or TRBV12-4 and TRBJ1-2; D is ambiguous. The V gene lost 6 bases and the J gene lost 4 bases, with 9 bases spanning the gap. The CDR3 has 12 amino acids. This chain's CDR3 is CASSSTAYGYTF. In DNA, the CDR3 is TGTGCCAGCAGCTCCACAGCCTATGGCTACACCTTC.

Only a few counts were recorded for this clone. This chain links TRBV4-3 with TRBJ1-1, with 10 bases fitting TRBD1. This CDR3 spans 16 amino acids. CDR1 is LGHNA, CDR2 YSLEER, per germline. After removal of 1 base from V and 4 bases from J, the junction contained 6 bases not matched to a gene. CDR3 coding DNA: TGCGCCAGCAGCCAAGTACAGGGACAGGGGAGCACTGAAGCTTTCTTT. Translation: CASSQVQGQGSTEAFF.

The chain is built from TRBV7-3 and TRBJ1-1, with a weak D call TRBD1 (6 bases). The CDR3 is made up of 13 amino acids. V was trimmed by 6 bases and J by 0 bases, leaving 8 bases between them. From germline, CDR1 is SGHTA and CDR2 FQGTGA. This chain's CDR3 is CASRQGMNTEAFF. CDR3 sequence (DNA): TGTGCCAGCAGGCAGGGGATGAACACTGAAGCTTTCTTT.

The V gene is TRBV5-4, the J gene TRBJ2-3; D might be TRBD1 (6 bases). Deletions cut 0 bases from V and 0 bases from J, with 11 bases between. CDR3 length: 16 amino acids. Germline V lookup: CDR1 SGHNT, CDR2 YYREEE (reference sequence). CDR3 sequence reads: CASSLDRATSTDTQYF. CDR3 sequence (DNA): TGTGCCAGCAGCTTGGACAGGGCTACGAGCACAGATACGCAGTATTTT.

The chain employs TRBV21-1 and TRBJ2-5; the table's D gene call, TRBD2, was not cross checked with the DNA. TRBV21-1 is a documented pseudogene. The CDR3 sequence is 15 residues long. The DNA of the CDR3 is TGTGCCAGCAGCAAACCTAGGAGGGAACAAGAGACCCAGTACTTC. This encodes CASSKPRREQETQYF.

This chain's CDR3 is CATQGGSYANTGELFF. The CDR3 nucleotides read TGTGCCACCCAGGGTGGCTCCTACGCGAACACCGGGGAGCTGTTTTTT. The chain joins TRBV24-1 to TRBJ2-2; D might be TRBD1 (5 bases). Trimming removed 9 bases from V and 0 bases from J, with 16 bases in between. The CDR3 has 16 amino acids. CDR1 is KGHDR, CDR2 SFDVKD, per germline.

This chain joins TRBV7-2 and TRBJ1-6; D call uncertain. The CDR3 extends over 16 amino acids. V lost 0 bases to trimming and J lost 10 bases, with 16 bases between them. Germline V gene data show CDR1 as SGHTA and CDR2 as FQGNSA. The CDR3 DNA reads TGTGCCAGCAGCTTAGCGGCTACTTACGGAGTCTCACCCCTCCACTTT. Amino acid sequence: CASSLAATYGVSPLHF.

The chain uses TRBV7-3 and TRBJ1-1; D might be TRBD1 (5 bases). Trimming shortened V by 4 bases and J by 7 bases, and 10 bases separated the two germline ends. CDR3 length: 12 amino acids. Per germline, CDR1 SGHTA and CDR2 FQGTGA. The CDR3 region is CASSWYRNEAFF. In DNA, the CDR3 is TGTGCCAGCAGCTGGTACAGGAATGAAGCTTTCTTT.

This clone appeared once. The genes are TRBV25-1 and TRBJ1-5; the D is unclear. This CDR3 spans 14 amino acids. Germline-derived CDR1 and CDR2 are MGHDK and SYGVNS. Trimming pared 1 base from V and 6 bases from J, leaving 10 bases between. Here the CDR3 DNA reads TGTGCCAGCAGTGAATCTCAGGTGGGTCAGCCCCAGCATTTT. Translation: CASSESQVGQPQHF.